A selection of T cell receptor beta chains follows, all from one sample in a study of chemoradiotherapy in HPV16-positive cancers. Some clones are missing from TCRdb's copy, which holds only in-frame ones; the method was immunoSEQ multiplex PCR. This table has about 5,400 clones, about 67% appearing once. Sequenced here: tumor tissue, sampled from a patient who underwent chemoradiotherapy. All receptors come from a human donor with HPV-associated anogenital cancer. Both conserved end residues are part of each CDR3. The D gene is left open where the match is weak. Size is stated for part of the rows, as once, few or many counts, or as a class when the clone is expanded.

D gene: NA
J gene: TRBJ2-3
clone size: NA
V gene: TRBV7-9
CDR3 protein: CASSPRVGASRDTQYF
CDR3 DNA: TGTGCCAGCAGCCCGAGAGTGGGGGCCTCCCGAGATACGCAGTATTTT

D gene: NA
J gene: TRBJ2-2
clone size: NA
V gene: TRBV5-1
CDR3 protein: CASSLDVQGWSGSPGELFF
CDR3 DNA: TGCGCCAGCAGCTTGGACGTACAGGGGTGGAGCGGGAGCCCCGGGGAGCTGTTTTTT

D gene: NA
J gene: TRBJ2-6
clone size: NA
V gene: TRBV12-5
CDR3 protein: CASGTYNAGQSRANVLTF
CDR3 DNA: TGTGCTAGTGGTACTTATAATGCAGGACAAAGTCGGGCCAACGTCCTGACTTTC

D gene: NA
J gene: TRBJ1-5
clone size: NA
V gene: TRBV11-3
CDR3 protein: CASSFGSNQPQHF
CDR3 DNA: TGTGCCAGCAGCTTTGGCAGCAATCAGCCCCAGCATTTT

D gene: NA
J gene: TRBJ1-2
clone size: NA
V gene: TRBV30
CDR3 protein: CAWKLDGPYGYTF
CDR3 DNA: TGTGCCTGGAAGTTGGACGGACCCTATGGCTACACCTTC

D gene: NA
J gene: TRBJ2-3
clone size: NA
V gene: TRBV5-1
CDR3 protein: CASIDSGGTDTQYF
CDR3 DNA: TGCGCCAGCATCGATTCGGGGGGCACAGATACGCAGTATTTT

D gene: NA
J gene: TRBJ1-2
clone size: NA
V gene: TRBV29-1
CDR3 protein: CSVEGWQANYGYTF
CDR3 DNA: TGCAGCGTTGAAGGGTGGCAGGCGAACTATGGCTACACCTTC

D gene: NA
J gene: TRBJ2-7
clone size: NA
V gene: TRBV9
CDR3 protein: CASSVGASPGEQYF
CDR3 DNA: TGTGCCAGCAGCGTAGGGGCAAGCCCTGGGGAGCAGTACTTC

D gene: NA
J gene: TRBJ1-5
clone size: few
V gene: TRBV7-8
CDR3 protein: CASKATVNQPQHF
CDR3 DNA: TGTGCCAGCAAGGCGACTGTGAATCAGCCCCAGCATTTT

D gene: NA
J gene: TRBJ2-7
clone size: once
V gene: TRBV4-2
CDR3 protein: CASSPSRRVASYEQYF
CDR3 DNA: TGTGCCAGCAGCCCCTCGAGGCGAGTAGCCTCCTACGAGCAGTACTTC

D gene: NA
J gene: TRBJ2-3
clone size: NA
V gene: TRBV30
CDR3 protein: CAWGPGSVADTQYF
CDR3 DNA: TGTGCCTGGGGCCCGGGATCCGTTGCAGATACGCAGTATTTT

D gene: NA
J gene: TRBJ2-7
clone size: NA
V gene: TRBV25-1
CDR3 protein: CASSPLGQDGDYEQYF
CDR3 DNA: TGTGCCAGCAGTCCTCTGGGGCAGGATGGGGATTACGAGCAGTACTTC

D gene: TRBD1
J gene: TRBJ2-1
clone size: NA
V gene: TRBV7-2
CDR3 protein: CASSLRDRVGEQFF
CDR3 DNA: TGTGCCAGCAGCTTAAGAGACAGGGTAGGTGAGCAGTTCTTC

D gene: NA
J gene: TRBJ1-1
clone size: NA
V gene: TRBV5-1
CDR3 protein: CASAAGMNTEAFF
CDR3 DNA: TGCGCCAGCGCGGCAGGCATGAACACTGAAGCTTTCTTT

D gene: TRBD2
J gene: TRBJ2-3
clone size: NA
V gene: TRBV13
CDR3 protein: CASSPTTLAGGADTQYF
CDR3 DNA: TGTGCCAGCAGCCCCACCACCTTAGCGGGAGGGGCAGATACGCAGTATTTT

D gene: TRBD1
J gene: TRBJ1-2
clone size: once
V gene: TRBV7-9
CDR3 protein: CASNTTGTENYGYTF
CDR3 DNA: TGTGCCAGCAACACAACCGGGACAGAAAACTATGGCTACACCTTC

D gene: NA
J gene: TRBJ1-5
clone size: NA
V gene: TRBV5-5
CDR3 protein: CASSLSAPRDQPQHF
CDR3 DNA: TGTGCCAGCAGCTTGTCAGCACCTCGGGATCAGCCCCAGCATTTT

D gene: TRBD2
J gene: TRBJ2-7
clone size: once
V gene: TRBV27
CDR3 protein: CASSFGGGTYEQYF
CDR3 DNA: TGTGCCAGCAGTTTTGGGGGAGGGACCTACGAGCAGTACTTC

D gene: TRBD2
J gene: TRBJ2-5
clone size: NA
V gene: TRBV5-4
CDR3 protein: CASAIIGLAGGSETQYF
CDR3 DNA: TGTGCCAGCGCAATTATCGGGCTAGCGGGAGGAAGTGAGACCCAGTACTTC

D gene: NA
J gene: TRBJ2-7
clone size: few
V gene: TRBV7-9
CDR3 protein: CASSNPESYEQYF
CDR3 DNA: TGTGCCAGCAGCAACCCGGAGTCCTACGAGCAGTACTTC

D gene: NA
J gene: TRBJ2-7
clone size: NA
V gene: TRBV19
CDR3 protein: CASSVGLHFEQYF
CDR3 DNA: TGTGCCAGTAGCGTCGGACTGCATTTCGAGCAGTACTTC

D gene: NA
J gene: TRBJ1-4
clone size: few
V gene: TRBV14
CDR3 protein: CASSQATQGFEKLFF
CDR3 DNA: TGTGCCAGCAGCCAAGCCACGCAAGGGTTTGAAAAACTGTTTTTT

D gene: TRBD1
J gene: TRBJ2-5
clone size: NA
V gene: TRBV11-3
CDR3 protein: CASSLGTGWETQYF
CDR3 DNA: TGTGCCAGCAGCTTAGGGACAGGGTGGGAGACCCAGTACTTC

D gene: TRBD2
J gene: TRBJ2-3
clone size: NA
V gene: TRBV4-3
CDR3 protein: CASSQDGLAGVGDTQYF
CDR3 DNA: TGCGCCAGCAGCCAAGATGGGCTAGCGGGAGTTGGAGATACGCAGTATTTT

D gene: NA
J gene: TRBJ2-5
clone size: few
V gene: TRBV7-7
CDR3 protein: CASSLGLRETQYF
CDR3 DNA: TGTGCCAGCAGCTTAGGACTACGGGAGACCCAGTACTTC

D gene: TRBD1
J gene: TRBJ1-5
clone size: NA
V gene: TRBV6-4
CDR3 protein: CASSDGGQGVRLQHF
CDR3 DNA: TGTGCCAGCAGTGACGGAGGACAGGGGGTGAGGCTCCAGCATTTT

D gene: TRBD2
J gene: TRBJ2-7
clone size: NA
V gene: TRBV11-3
CDR3 protein: CASSSTGTSGSRGYEQYF
CDR3 DNA: TGTGCCAGCAGCTCAACCGGGACTAGCGGGAGTAGAGGCTACGAGCAGTACTTC

D gene: TRBD2
J gene: TRBJ2-1
clone size: NA
V gene: TRBV4-2
CDR3 protein: CASSQDLAEPYNEQFF
CDR3 DNA: TGTGCCAGCAGCCAAGACCTAGCGGAGCCCTACAATGAGCAGTTCTTC

D gene: NA
J gene: TRBJ1-2
clone size: few
V gene: TRBV7-9
CDR3 protein: CASSYWGVYGYTF
CDR3 DNA: TGTGCCAGCAGCTATTGGGGGGTCTATGGCTACACCTTC

D gene: NA
J gene: TRBJ2-3
clone size: few
V gene: TRBV7-9
CDR3 protein: CASSLTWETDTQYF
CDR3 DNA: TGTGCCAGCAGCTTGACCTGGGAGACCGATACGCAGTATTTT

D gene: NA
J gene: TRBJ2-7
clone size: NA
V gene: TRBV11-1
CDR3 protein: CASSDNRDYEQYF
CDR3 DNA: TGTGCCAGCAGTGACAACAGGGACTACGAGCAGTACTTC

D gene: TRBD1
J gene: TRBJ1-3
clone size: NA
V gene: TRBV10-3
CDR3 protein: CAINPGGSSGNTIYF
CDR3 DNA: TGTGCCATCAACCCAGGGGGGTCCTCTGGAAACACCATATATTTT

D gene: TRBD2
J gene: TRBJ2-3
clone size: NA
V gene: TRBV7-6
CDR3 protein: CASRQHGRGYTDTQYF
CDR3 DNA: TGTGCCAGCAGACAACACGGGAGGGGGTACACAGATACGCAGTATTTT

D gene: TRBD1
J gene: TRBJ2-3
clone size: NA
V gene: TRBV7-9
CDR3 protein: CASSLRGQVSTDTQYF
CDR3 DNA: TGTGCCAGCAGCTTAAGGGGACAGGTTAGCACAGATACGCAGTATTTT

D gene: NA
J gene: TRBJ2-6
clone size: NA
V gene: TRBV29-1
CDR3 protein: CSAGAGGGSGANVLTF
CDR3 DNA: TGCAGCGCCGGAGCAGGGGGGGGATCTGGGGCCAACGTCCTGACTTTC

D gene: TRBD1
J gene: TRBJ1-3
clone size: few
V gene: TRBV12-5
CDR3 protein: CASGYLGQGGGSGNTIYF
CDR3 DNA: TGTGCTAGTGGCTACCTCGGACAGGGAGGAGGATCTGGAAACACCATATATTTT

D gene: NA
J gene: TRBJ2-3
clone size: NA
V gene: TRBV6-1
CDR3 protein: CASREEGSADTQYF
CDR3 DNA: TGTGCCAGCAGAGAAGAGGGATCGGCAGATACGCAGTATTTT

D gene: NA
J gene: TRBJ2-1
clone size: NA
V gene: TRBV10-3
CDR3 protein: CATDKNGQGGGEQFF
CDR3 DNA: TGTGCCACCGATAAGAACGGACAGGGAGGGGGTGAGCAGTTCTTC

D gene: NA
J gene: TRBJ2-5
clone size: few
V gene: TRBV19
CDR3 protein: CASSDTLKETQYF
CDR3 DNA: TGTGCCAGTTCTGATACCCTGAAAGAGACCCAGTACTTC

D gene: NA
J gene: TRBJ2-1
clone size: few
V gene: TRBV28
CDR3 protein: CASSPLERVYNEQFF
CDR3 DNA: TGTGCCAGCAGCCCCCTCGAGCGGGTGTACAATGAGCAGTTCTTC

D gene: TRBD2
J gene: TRBJ2-3
clone size: NA
V gene: TRBV15
CDR3 protein: CATRGSGSGTDTQYF
CDR3 DNA: TGTGCCACCAGGGGTAGCGGGAGCGGCACAGATACGCAGTATTTT

D gene: NA
J gene: TRBJ2-2
clone size: NA
V gene: TRBV11-3
CDR3 protein: CASSFEGNTGELFF
CDR3 DNA: TGTGCCAGCAGCTTTGAGGGGAACACCGGGGAGCTGTTTTTT

D gene: NA
J gene: TRBJ1-1
clone size: NA
V gene: TRBV12-1
CDR3 protein: CASRTNDPGRTEAFF
CDR3 DNA: TGTGCCAGCAGAACTAATGACCCTGGAAGGACTGAAGCTTTCTTT

D gene: TRBD1
J gene: TRBJ2-7
clone size: NA
V gene: TRBV28
CDR3 protein: CASTLSQGLTYEQYF
CDR3 DNA: TGTGCCAGCACCCTCTCACAGGGGTTAACTTACGAGCAGTACTTC

D gene: TRBD1
J gene: TRBJ2-5
clone size: NA
V gene: TRBV2
CDR3 protein: CASKRTGKKTQYF
CDR3 DNA: TGTGCCAGCAAAAGGACAGGGAAGAAGACCCAGTACTTC

D gene: NA
J gene: TRBJ2-5
clone size: NA
V gene: TRBV7-2
CDR3 protein: CASSSRRETQYF
CDR3 DNA: TGTGCCAGCAGCTCAAGGCGAGAGACCCAGTACTTC

D gene: NA
J gene: TRBJ2-7
clone size: NA
V gene: TRBV11-1
CDR3 protein: CASSHSPGVEQYF
CDR3 DNA: TGTGCCAGCAGCCATTCCCCAGGGGTCGAGCAGTACTTC

D gene: NA
J gene: TRBJ1-1
clone size: NA
V gene: TRBV6-5
CDR3 protein: CASSYSSGTASTEAFF
CDR3 DNA: TGTGCCAGCAGTTACTCCTCCGGGACGGCGAGCACTGAAGCTTTCTTT

D gene: NA
J gene: TRBJ2-1
clone size: NA
V gene: TRBV30
CDR3 protein: CAYQDPVRGRNEQFF
CDR3 DNA: TGTGCCTATCAGGATCCGGTCAGAGGTAGGAATGAGCAGTTCTTC

D gene: NA
J gene: TRBJ1-5
clone size: NA
V gene: TRBV28
CDR3 protein: CASSLYGGSQPQHF
CDR3 DNA: TGTGCCAGCAGTTTGTATGGGGGAAGTCAGCCCCAGCATTTT

D gene: NA
J gene: TRBJ1-5
clone size: NA
V gene: TRBV10-3
CDR3 protein: CAIRSGSNQPQHF
CDR3 DNA: TGTGCCATCAGATCAGGGTCCAATCAGCCCCAGCATTTT

D gene: NA
J gene: TRBJ1-4
clone size: NA
V gene: TRBV13
CDR3 protein: CASSLMYGEGSTNEKLFF
CDR3 DNA: TGTGCCAGCAGCCTCATGTATGGAGAGGGTTCAACTAATGAAAAACTGTTTTTT

D gene: NA
J gene: TRBJ2-1
clone size: NA
V gene: TRBV19
CDR3 protein: CASSSTRGYNEQFF
CDR3 DNA: TGTGCCAGTAGTAGCACCCGGGGCTATAATGAGCAGTTCTTC

D gene: TRBD2
J gene: TRBJ2-5
clone size: NA
V gene: TRBV19
CDR3 protein: CASSPGLAGVQETQYF
CDR3 DNA: TGTGCCAGTAGTCCCGGACTAGCGGGAGTTCAAGAGACCCAGTACTTC

D gene: TRBD1
J gene: TRBJ2-3
clone size: NA
V gene: TRBV7-9
CDR3 protein: CASSLHTGGGNTQYF
CDR3 DNA: TGTGCCAGCAGCCTTCATACAGGGGGCGGGAATACGCAGTATTTT